This T cell receptor beta chain was sequenced during a study of T cells after posttransplantation cyclophosphamide. This clone occurred a few times. Assay: immunoSEQ multiplex PCR; the TCRdb copy retains only in-frame clones and omits some. The sample has some 31,000 clones, none seen only once; the top ten hold about 4.3%. Peripheral blood was collected from the related graft donor on the marrow donation day. V lost 3 bases and J 4 bases, leaving 10 bases between the germline ends. This CDR3 comprises 14 residues. Sequenced input: PBMCs. The TCR was taken from a woman aged 30 to 39 in good health and a related stem cell transplant donor. The chain carries TRBV12-3 or TRBV12-4 and TRBJ1-5; D unclear. The CDR3 nucleotides read TGTGCCAGCAGTTTCGGGGATAGTAATCAGCCCCAGCATTTT. Translation: CASSFGDSNQPQHF.